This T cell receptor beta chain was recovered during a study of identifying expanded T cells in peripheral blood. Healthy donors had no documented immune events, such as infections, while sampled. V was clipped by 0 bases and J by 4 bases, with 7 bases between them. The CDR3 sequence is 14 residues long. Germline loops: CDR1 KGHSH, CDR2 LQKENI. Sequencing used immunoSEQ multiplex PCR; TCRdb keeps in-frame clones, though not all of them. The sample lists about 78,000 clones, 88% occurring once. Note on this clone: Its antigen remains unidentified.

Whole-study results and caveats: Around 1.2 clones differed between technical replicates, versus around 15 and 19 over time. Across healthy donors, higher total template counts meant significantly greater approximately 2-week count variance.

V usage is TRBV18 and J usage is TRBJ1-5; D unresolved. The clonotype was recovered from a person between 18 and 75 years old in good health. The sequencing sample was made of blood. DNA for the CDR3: TGTGCCAGCTCACCACCGCGACCTAATCAGCCCCAGCATTTT. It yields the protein CASSPPRPNQPQHF.